This entry is about one T cell receptor (beta chain). The antigen is undetermined. One junction end disagrees with the germline gene, perhaps due to a read error. The second PCR ran roughly 6 to 11 cycles with a sample-barcoded 5' primer and J-beta primers. A tag from a template-switch adaptor with 12 random nucleotides marked each cDNA molecule. One entry per CDR3 protein, called by TCRdb with MiXCR from the 5' RACE reads. Of hundreds of thousands of distinct CDR3 sequences in the sample, 55% to 70% were seen once. The sample comes from a study of blood T cells in healthy people across ages. Study outcomes and limitations: Comparison with aged donors showed that long-lived donors had more naive CD4+ cells and higher diversity. As age increased, TCR beta diversity per million T cells fell in a roughly linear fashion.

The CDR3 is made up of 15 amino acids. Germline loops: CDR1 LGHNA, CDR2 YSLEER. Sequencing input: blood. The clonotype comes from a man aged 25 to 45 in good health. V and J are TRBV4-3 and TRBJ2-7; the D is unclear. Near its end, the DNA agrees better with TRBJ2-5, so the J call may be wrong. CDR3 DNA: TGCGCCAACAGCCGCCGCCAGGACGCCAAAGAGACCCAGTACTTC. Translating gives CANSRRQDAKETQYF.